This TCR beta chain was documented in a study of metastatic and nonmetastatic thyroid tumors. Via MiXCR, TCRdb re-called the PCR reads. The sample lists tens of thousands of clones, approximately 31% seen once, with 30% to 40% in the top ten. V gave up 3 bases and J gave up 4 bases, with 11 bases separating them. Germline CDR1 KGHDR, CDR2 SFDVKD. CDR3 length equals 14 residues. Nobody among the patients had been given any treatment before thyroid surgery. Study conclusions and caveats: The study reportedly found significantly higher TCR beta diversity in malignant thyroid tumors than benign nodules, in blood and tumor.

This clone was seen many times. The target antigen is unknown. This TCR came from a female donor with papillary thyroid cancer or a benign thyroid nodule (not recorded which). Some clones in this sample may be carry-over from other donors' samples. The specimen was blood. The rearrangement uses TRBV24-1 and TRBJ1-2; possibly TRBD1 for D (6 bases). CDR3 protein: CATSDTGRSYGYTF. The CDR3 DNA reads as TGTGCCACCAGTGATACAGGGCGATCCTATGGCTACACCTTC.